The sequence of this TCR beta chain was determined in a study of cytomegalovirus exposure and HLA in healthy donors. While the first cohort had 600 to 750 subjects, the donors belonged to the separate validation cohort of 100 to 150 subjects. This clone was counted once. Its cognate antigen is unknown. One junction end does not reproduce the germline sequence, and a read error may be involved. Findings of the study overall: It was confirmed in vitro that a few of the CMV-associated chains were specific for CMV antigens. There were over 150 TCR beta chains listed as cytomegalovirus-associated. Rarity marked most TCR sequences, yet some public TCRs occurred in many donors.

Germline values: CDR1 LGHNA, CDR2 YNFKEQ. This CDR3 is built from 16 residues. Data came from immunoSEQ multiplex PCR; TCRdb stores just in-frame clones and leaves some out. The sample has about 200,000 clones, around 80% seen once. The sequencing sample was made of PBMCs. V and J are TRBV4-2 and TRBJ2-3, with 7 bases that match TRBD1. This receptor was taken from a woman under 40 in good health and CMV-seronegative. In nucleotides, the CDR3 is TGTGCCAGCAGTCAAGATGGCAGGGGGAGCACAGATACGCAGTATTTT. It is translated as CASSQDGRGSTDTQYF.